This TCR beta chain was identified during a study of CD8+ T cells in alopecia areata. The study, taken as a whole, reports: Sequences from scalp samples also cover resident alphabeta T cells of normal skin. In scalp and blood during tofacitinib, many expanded lesional clones persisted.

This sample's treatment: oral pan-JAK inhibitor, 5-10 mg twice daily. Both peripheral blood and punch biopsies of lesional scalp skin were obtained from patients who had alopecia areata. Isolation of CD4+ and CD8+ T cells from PBMCs was achieved by sorting. RNA was isolated and reverse transcribed to cDNA, the sequencing template. The assay was immunoSEQ multiplex PCR, and TCRdb's table has in-frame clones only and misses some. Counted here are about 260,000 clones, 45% to 70% occurring once; the ten biggest clones make up about 0.93%. In the case of this clone: Antigen specificity is unknown.

V was clipped by 4 bases and J by 4 bases; unmatched bases: 7. Germline lookup yields CDR1 SGHAT and CDR2 FQNNGV. The CDR3 extends over 15 amino acids. The sequencing here drew on CD4+ T cells sorted from blood, taken around week 54, from a patient treated with tofacitinib. The chain employs TRBV11-2 and TRBJ2-5; 9 bases fit TRBD1. The sequence came from a human donor with alopecia areata. CDR3 bases: TGTGCCAGCAGCTCCTTGACAGGGGGTGCAGAGACCCAGTACTTC. It yields the protein CASSSLTGGAETQYF. The whole variable domain, filled in from reference TRBV11-2 and TRBJ2-5, reads EAGVAQSPRYKIIEKRQSVAFWCNPISGHATLYWYQQILGQGPKLLIQFQNNGVVDDSQLPKDRFSAERLKGVDSTLKIQPAKLEDSAVYLCASSSLTGGAETQYFGPGTRLLVL.